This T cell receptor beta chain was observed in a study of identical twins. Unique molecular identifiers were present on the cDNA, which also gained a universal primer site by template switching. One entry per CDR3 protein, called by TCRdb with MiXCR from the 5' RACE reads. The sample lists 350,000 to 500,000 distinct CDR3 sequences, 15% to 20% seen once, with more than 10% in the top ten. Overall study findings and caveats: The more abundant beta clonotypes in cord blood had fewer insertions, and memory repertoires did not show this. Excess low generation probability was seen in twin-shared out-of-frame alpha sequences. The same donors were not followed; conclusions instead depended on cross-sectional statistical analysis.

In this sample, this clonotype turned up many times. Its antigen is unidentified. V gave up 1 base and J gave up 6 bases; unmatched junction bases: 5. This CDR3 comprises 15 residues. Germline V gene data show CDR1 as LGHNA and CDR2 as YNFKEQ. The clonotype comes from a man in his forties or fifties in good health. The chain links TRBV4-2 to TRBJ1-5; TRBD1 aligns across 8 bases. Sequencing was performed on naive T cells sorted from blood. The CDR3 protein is CASSQVQGAIQPQHF. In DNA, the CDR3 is TGTGCCAGCAGCCAAGTTCAGGGGGCCATTCAGCCCCAGCATTTT.